A selection of T cell receptor beta chains follows, all from one sample in a study of shared clonotypes between healthy human individuals. TCRdb keeps only in-frame clones here, not all; method: immunoSEQ multiplex PCR. The sample yields about 1.5 million clones, around 97% seen once. The sample consisted of naive CD4+ T cells sorted from blood. Source of these receptors: a man in his thirties or forties in good health. CDR3s include the opening cysteine and the closing phenylalanine or tryptophan. The D gene is left open where the match is weak.

TRBD1	TRBV11-2	TRBJ1-5	CASSVLQGARMYLKPQHF	TGTGCCAGCAGCGTCCTACAGGGGGCGCGAATGTATCTCAAGCCCCAGCATTTT
-	TRBV28	TRBJ1-3	CATSGGSSSGNTIYF	TGTGCCACTTCCGGAGGGTCGAGCTCTGGAAACACCATATATTTT
TRBD1	TRBV5-1	TRBJ1-2	CASSSDRIINYGYTF	TGCGCCAGCAGCTCGGACAGGATAATAAACTATGGCTACACCTTC
-	TRBV5-6	TRBJ2-7	CASSFLRASGYEQYF	TGTGCCAGCAGCTTTCTCCGGGCCTCGGGCTACGAGCAGTACTTC
-	TRBV18	TRBJ2-1	CASSPLFPGGEQFF	TGTGCCAGCTCCCCCCTTTTTCCCGGCGGTGAGCAGTTCTTC
TRBD2	TRBV19	TRBJ2-3	CASTVSGGGDTQYF	TGTGCCAGTACCGTAAGCGGGGGGGGAGATACGCAGTATTTT
-	TRBV7-7	TRBJ2-5	CASSLGGGGQETQYF	TGTGCCAGCAGCTTAGGGGGGGGAGGACAGGAGACCCAGTACTTC
-	TRBV10-3	TRBJ2-7	CAISEIDSANAEQYF	TGTGCCATCAGTGAAATCGACAGTGCCAATGCCGAGCAGTACTTC
-	TRBV11-2	TRBJ2-3	CASSPTLGANTQYF	TGTGCCAGCAGCCCAACCTTGGGGGCGAATACGCAGTATTTT
-	TRBV10-1	TRBJ2-3	CASSDGPTDTQYF	TGCGCCAGCAGTGACGGCCCCACAGATACGCAGTATTTT
-	TRBV6-5	TRBJ2-1	CASSFGFSDLKRVF	TGTGCCAGCAGTTTCGGATTTTCCGACTTGAAAAGGGTCTTC